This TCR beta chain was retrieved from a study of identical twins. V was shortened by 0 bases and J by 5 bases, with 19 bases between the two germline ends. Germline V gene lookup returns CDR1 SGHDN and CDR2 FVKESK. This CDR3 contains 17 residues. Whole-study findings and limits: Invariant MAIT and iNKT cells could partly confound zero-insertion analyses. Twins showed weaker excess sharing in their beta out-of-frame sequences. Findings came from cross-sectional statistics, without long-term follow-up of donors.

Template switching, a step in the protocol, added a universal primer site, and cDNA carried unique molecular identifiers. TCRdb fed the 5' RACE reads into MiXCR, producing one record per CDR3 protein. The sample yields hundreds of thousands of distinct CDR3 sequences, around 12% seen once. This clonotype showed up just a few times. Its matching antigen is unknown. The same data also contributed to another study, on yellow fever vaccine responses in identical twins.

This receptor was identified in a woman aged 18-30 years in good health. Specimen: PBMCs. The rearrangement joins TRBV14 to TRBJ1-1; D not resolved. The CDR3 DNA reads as TGTGCCAGCAGCCAAGATCGATCGGCGGGCTGGCCGACTGAAGCTTTCTTT. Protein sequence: CASSQDRSAGWPTEAFF.